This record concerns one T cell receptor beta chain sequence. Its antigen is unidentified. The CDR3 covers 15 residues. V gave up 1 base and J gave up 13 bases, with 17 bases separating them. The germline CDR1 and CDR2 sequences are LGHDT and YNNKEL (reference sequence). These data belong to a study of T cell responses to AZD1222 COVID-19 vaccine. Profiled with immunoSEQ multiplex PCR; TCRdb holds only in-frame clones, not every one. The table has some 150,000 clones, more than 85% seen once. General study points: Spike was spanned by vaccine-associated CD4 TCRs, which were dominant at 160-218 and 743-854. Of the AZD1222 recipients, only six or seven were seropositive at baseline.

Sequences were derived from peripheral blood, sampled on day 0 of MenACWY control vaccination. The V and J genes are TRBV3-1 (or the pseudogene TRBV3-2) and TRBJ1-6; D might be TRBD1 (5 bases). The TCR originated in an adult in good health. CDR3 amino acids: CASSQVTGRASPLHF. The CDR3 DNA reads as TGTGCCAGCAGCCAAGTTACGGGGCGCGCTTCCCCCCTCCACTTT.